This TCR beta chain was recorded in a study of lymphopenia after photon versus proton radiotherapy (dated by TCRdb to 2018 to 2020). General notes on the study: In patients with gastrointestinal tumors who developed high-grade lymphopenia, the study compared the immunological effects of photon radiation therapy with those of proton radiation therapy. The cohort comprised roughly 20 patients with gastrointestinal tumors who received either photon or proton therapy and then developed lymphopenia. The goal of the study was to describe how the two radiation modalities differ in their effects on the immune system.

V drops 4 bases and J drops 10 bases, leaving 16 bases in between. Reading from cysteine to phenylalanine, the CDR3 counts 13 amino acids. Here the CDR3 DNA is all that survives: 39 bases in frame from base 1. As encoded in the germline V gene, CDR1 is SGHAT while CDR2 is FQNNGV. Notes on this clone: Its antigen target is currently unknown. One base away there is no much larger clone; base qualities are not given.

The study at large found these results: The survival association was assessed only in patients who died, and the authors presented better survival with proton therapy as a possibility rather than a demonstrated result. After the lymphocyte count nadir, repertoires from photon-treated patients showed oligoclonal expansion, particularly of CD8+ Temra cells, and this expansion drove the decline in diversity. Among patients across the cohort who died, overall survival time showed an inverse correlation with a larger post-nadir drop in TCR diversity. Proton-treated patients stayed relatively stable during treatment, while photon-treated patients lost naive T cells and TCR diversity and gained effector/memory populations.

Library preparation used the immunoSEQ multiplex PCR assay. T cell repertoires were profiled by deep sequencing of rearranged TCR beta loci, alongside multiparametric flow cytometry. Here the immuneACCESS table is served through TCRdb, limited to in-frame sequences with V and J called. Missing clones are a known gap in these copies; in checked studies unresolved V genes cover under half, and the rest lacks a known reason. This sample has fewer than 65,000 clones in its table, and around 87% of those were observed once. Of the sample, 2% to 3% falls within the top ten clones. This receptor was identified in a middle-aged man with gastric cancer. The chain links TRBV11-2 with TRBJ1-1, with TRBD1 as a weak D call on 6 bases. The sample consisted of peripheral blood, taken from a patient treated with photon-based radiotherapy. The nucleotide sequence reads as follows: TGTGCCAGCAGCTCAGACAGGCTGTTCGGAGCTTTCTTT. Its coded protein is CASSSDRLFGAFF.